The rows below give T cell receptor beta chains drawn from one sample of a study of shared clonotypes between healthy human individuals. Data came from immunoSEQ multiplex PCR; TCRdb stores just in-frame clones and leaves some out. This sample yields about 2.3 million clones, of which more than 80% are seen a single time; about 0.39% belongs to the top ten. Sequencing was done on a sample of naive CD4+ T cells from PBMCs. The receptor source for this set is a man in his late teens or twenties in good health. Some clones in this sample may be carry-over from other donors' samples. The CDR3 runs from the conserved cysteine through the conserved F or W.

TRBV28 | CASSFRWGRETQYF
TRBV5-1 | CASSLPQLAAHTDTQYF
TRBV11-2 | CASSLGQIADTQYF
TRBV29-1 | CSVVRQSTNYGYTF
TRBV5-6 | CASSLRDRGANEQFF
TRBV20-1 | CSARFDHGYTF
TRBV9 | CASSVGGTATYEQYF
TRBV19 | CASTPRGDQPQHF
TRBV5-4 | CASSSGLAGGSDEQFF
TRBV6-5 | CASRGLAGGSYEQYF
TRBV9 | CASSPQPGGQGFRGYEQYF
TRBV9 | CASSDPGRRSYNEQFF
TRBV21-1 | CASSKEGRDPVRIEKLFF
TRBV14 | CASSQRVGYEQYF
TRBV28 | CASSPQGVYGYTF
TRBV4-1 | CASSQSGTSGNTDTQYF
TRBV5-1 | CASSFHLDSRDYGYTF
TRBV15 | CATSREPNRRYPSGANVLTF
TRBV7-2 | CASSLASGNEQYF
TRBV25-1 | CASTTPSRETQYF
TRBV11-2 | CASSLSRTDTQYF
TRBV27 | CASSPRAVGQNSNQPQHF
TRBV18 | CASSTLDVYEQYF
TRBV5-1 | CASSLAGGPRAQYF
TRBV9 | CASSVAGAFNEKLFF
TRBV18 | CASSAGVSSYNEQFF
TRBV7-3 | CASSVGDGTFTDTQYF
TRBV7-6 | CASSTGTSADTQYF
TRBV28 | CNTWKPDTQYF
TRBV7-9 | CASSLEEGRGAYEQYF
TRBV29-1 | CSVAKQGAPDTQYF
TRBV6-6 | CASTRLEGDTQYF
TRBV18 | CASSPQGLVTYNEQFF
TRBV12-5 | CASGLVRGGRSSYEQYF
TRBV2 | CASSEATSGRGTDTQYF
TRBV4-1 | CASSHPSGRADTQYF
TRBV7-3 | CASSLGRSGELFF
TRBV19 | CASSPRLLGAYYGYTF
TRBV7-3 | CASSPHSGRFGGELFF
TRBV6-6 | CASSYGGGHTGELFF
TRBV5-1 | CASAKGSGANVLTF
TRBV2 | CASSEVGSVQETQYF